In its sample, the clone carrying this T cell receptor (beta chain) was seen many times. Its antigen is unidentified. Joint extraction of RNA and DNA used about 17-33 mg of bulk tissue that was unsorted. HBV chronically infected the treatment-naive patients. The germline CDR1 and CDR2 sequences are MNHEY and SVGAGI. This CDR3 is built from 14 residues. V lost 8 bases and J 6 bases, leaving 18 bases between the germline ends. TCR beta cDNA was reverse-transcribed from roughly 520 ng of total RNA. The reaction used a constant-region primer and ProtoScript II reverse transcriptase. Amplification in three nested multiplex PCR rounds with slightly modified ARM-PCR gave rise to TCR beta libraries. A C-beta reverse primer and TRBV1-TRBV30 forward primers served in each of the first two PCR rounds, at 10 cycles apiece. TCRdb analysed the multiplex PCR reads with MiXCR anew, one entry per CDR3 protein. The table lists approximately 76,000 distinct CDR3 sequences, about 70% of them singletons.

The sample originates from a study of tumor-infiltrating lymphocytes in primary liver carcinoma. General study results and limits: Relative to tumor region pairs, the tumor-adjacent and tumor-blood pairs showed overlap that was lower.

The sample consisted of liver tumor tissue from sampling region 4. Subset reported: tumor region T4, right-lateral pole. The chain joins TRBV6-5 to TRBJ2-3, with D tentatively TRBD2 (6 bases). The receptor comes from a woman aged 60 to 75 with primary liver carcinoma and hepatitis B virus infection. CDR3 in amino acids: CASCGGRSGDTQYF. As DNA, the CDR3 is TGTGCCAGCTGTGGGGGGAGGTCTGGGGATACGCAGTATTTT.